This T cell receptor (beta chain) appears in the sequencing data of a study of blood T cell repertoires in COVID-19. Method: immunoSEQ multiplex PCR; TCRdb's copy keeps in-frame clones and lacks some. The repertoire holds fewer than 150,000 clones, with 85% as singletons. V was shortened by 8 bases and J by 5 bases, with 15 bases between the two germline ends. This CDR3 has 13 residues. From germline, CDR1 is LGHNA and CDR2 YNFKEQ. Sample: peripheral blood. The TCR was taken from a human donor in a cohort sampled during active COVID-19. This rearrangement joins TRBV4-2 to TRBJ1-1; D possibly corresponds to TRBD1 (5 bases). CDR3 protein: CASSLDGGTEAFF. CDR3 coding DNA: TGTGCCAGCTCCCTTGACGGGGGGACTGAAGCTTTCTTT.